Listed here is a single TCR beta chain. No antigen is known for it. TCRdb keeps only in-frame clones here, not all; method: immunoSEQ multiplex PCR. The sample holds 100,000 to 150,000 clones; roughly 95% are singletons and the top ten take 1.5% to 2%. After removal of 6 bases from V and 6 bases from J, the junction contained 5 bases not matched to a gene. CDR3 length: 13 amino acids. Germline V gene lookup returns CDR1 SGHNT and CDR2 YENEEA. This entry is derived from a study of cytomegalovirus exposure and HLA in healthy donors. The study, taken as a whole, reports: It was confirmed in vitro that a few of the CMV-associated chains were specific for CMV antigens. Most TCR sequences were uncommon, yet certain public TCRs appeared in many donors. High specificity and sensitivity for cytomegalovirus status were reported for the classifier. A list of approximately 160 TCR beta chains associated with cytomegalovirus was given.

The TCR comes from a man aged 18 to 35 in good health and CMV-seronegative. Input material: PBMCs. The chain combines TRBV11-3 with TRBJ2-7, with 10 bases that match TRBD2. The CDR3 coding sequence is TGTGCCAGCAGTAGCGGGAGGTATAGCGAGCAGTACTTC. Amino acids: CASSSGRYSEQYF.